The 23 T cell receptor beta chains reported below all come from one sample, sequenced in a study of T cell repertoires in cytomegalovirus infection. These receptors' targets are unknown. TCRdb reprocessed the reads with MiXCR, giving one entry per CDR3 protein. The table has some 940,000 distinct CDR3 sequences, roughly a third seen once. The specimen comprised cultured CD8+ T cells from PBMCs, sampled from culture after CMV antigen stimulation. Receptors were obtained from a human donor in good health (CMV status not recorded). Some clones in this sample may be carry-over from other donors' samples.

This clonotype was seen a handful of times. The chain carries TRBV9 and TRBJ1-6; D might be TRBD1 (6 bases). V was clipped by 3 bases and J by 8 bases, with 12 bases between them. The CDR3 has 14 residues. The germline CDR1 and CDR2 sequences are SGDLS and YYNGEE. CDR3 nucleotides: TGTGCCAGCAGCGGAACAGGGAGCGATTCACCCCTCCACTTT. Its protein is CASSGTGSDSPLHF.

The chain employs TRBV14 and TRBJ2-1; tentatively, D is TRBD1 (6 bases). CDR3 length: 13 amino acids. CDR1 SGHDN and CDR2 FVKESK come from the germline V gene. With 3 bases removed from V and 6 bases from J, the gap between germline ends came to 9 bases. The CDR3 sequence: CASSHRTVNEQFF. CDR3 bases: TGTGCCAGCAGCCATAGGACAGTCAATGAGCAGTTCTTC.

Written as DNA, the CDR3 is TGTGCCAGCAGTTTTGGGACTAGCGGGTTGTCCTACAATGAGCAGTTCTTC. This translates into CASSFGTSGLSYNEQFF. The chain has TRBV12-3 or TRBV12-4 and TRBJ2-1; TRBD2 matches at 12 bases. The CDR3 consists of 17 residues. With 3 bases clipped from V and 1 base from J, the junction kept 4 bases outside the gene matches.

This clonotype was picked up a small number of times. The chain carries TRBV12-3 or TRBV12-4 and TRBJ2-2; D is possibly TRBD1 (6 bases). This CDR3 spans 14 amino acids. V was clipped by 11 bases and J by 0 bases, with 13 bases between them. The CDR3 DNA is TGTGCCGATCACCGGGACACGAACACCGGGGAGCTGTTTTTT. This translates into CADHRDTNTGELFF.

V is TRBV23-1 and J is TRBJ2-7; D remains unclear. TRBV23-1 is classed as an ORF, of uncertain function. Trimming pared 6 bases from V and 0 bases from J, leaving 15 bases between. The CDR3 consists of 15 residues. CDR3 DNA sequence: TGCGCCAGCAGCCCGAACAATTCGAACTCCTACGAGCAGTACGTC. Encoded protein: CASSPNNSNSYEQYV.

V is TRBV19 and J is TRBJ2-1; no reliable D call. V lost 3 bases and J 6 bases, leaving 12 bases between the germline ends. Germline CDR1 is LNHDA and CDR2 is SQIVND (reference sequence). The CDR3 spans 14 residues. In nucleotides, the CDR3 is TGTGCCAGTAGTATCCCCCGGGTCCTCAATGAGCAGTTCTTC. As protein: CASSIPRVLNEQFF.

The chain uses TRBV6-2 or TRBV6-3 and TRBJ2-2; D not resolved. The CDR3 covers 14 residues. Trimming removed 10 bases from V and 2 bases from J, with 14 bases in between. Germline CDR1 and CDR2: MNHEY and SVGEGT. The chain's CDR3 is CATQGSFNTGELFF. The CDR3 nucleotides are TGTGCCACCCAAGGGTCTTTTAACACCGGGGAGCTGTTTTTT.

J is TRBJ2-3 and V is TRBV27, with 11 bases lining up with TRBD2. Trimming took 2 bases from V and 5 from J; bases not matched to a gene: 6. The CDR3 length is 16 residues. Germline assignment: CDR1 MNHEY and CDR2 SMNVEV (reference sequence). Here the CDR3 DNA reads TGTGCCAGCAGTTTACGTAGCGGGGGGGCCTTAGATACGCAGTATTTT. Translation: CASSLRSGGALDTQYF.

This clonotype was counted between two and nine times. V gene TRBV19 combines with J gene TRBJ1-5; D might be TRBD1 (6 bases). The V end was cut by 3 bases, the J end by 0 bases, with 18 bases between. Looked up from germline, CDR1 is LNHDA and CDR2 is SQIVND (reference sequence). CDR3 size: 18 residues. The CDR3 is CASSISWGQGGSNQPQHF. The CDR3 DNA sequence: TGTGCCAGTAGTATCTCCTGGGGGCAGGGAGGTAGCAATCAGCCCCAGCATTTT.

The V call is TRBV4-1, the J call TRBJ1-1; 8 positions agree with TRBD1. The CDR3 contains 15 residues. With V trimmed by 4 bases and J by 1 base, 5 bases remained unmatched. The V gene's germline CDR1 is MGHRA and CDR2 YSYEKL. Here the CDR3 reads CASSPQDRENTEAFF. The CDR3, as DNA: TGCGCCAGCAGCCCCCAGGACAGGGAGAACACTGAAGCTTTCTTT.

This clonotype was seen a few times. The rearrangement joins TRBV4-1 to TRBJ1-2, with no clear D. The ends were cut back, 0 bases at V and 8 bases at J, with 19 bases in the middle. The CDR3 is made up of 16 amino acids. CDR1 and CDR2 from the germline V gene are MGHRA and YSYEKL. In nucleotides, the CDR3 is TGCGCCAGCAGCCAAGACCGGTTTATGTGGGGAGGAGGCTACACCTTC. Translation gives CASSQDRFMWGGGYTF.

The CDR3 region has the DNA TGTGCCAGCAGCTTCCCCGGGGGTACCGCCTATGGCTACACCTTC. Its protein product is CASSFPGGTAYGYTF. The chain uses TRBV11-2 and TRBJ1-2; D possibly corresponds to TRBD1 (5 bases). The germline CDR1 and CDR2 sequences are SGHAT and FQNNGV. The CDR3 runs to 15 residues. Trimming took off 3 bases at V and 4 bases at J, with 15 bases between the two ends.

This CDR3 is CASSQVWVGQGGNEQFF. The CDR3 nucleotides read TGCGCCAGCAGCCAAGTATGGGTGGGACAGGGAGGTAATGAGCAGTTCTTC. The chain joins TRBV4-3 to TRBJ2-1, with TRBD1 matching 9 bases. Germline CDR1 LGHNA, CDR2 YSLEER. The CDR3 runs to 17 residues. Trimming at V came to 1 base and at J to 7 bases, leaving 11 bases not matched to a gene.

The chain has TRBV20-1 and TRBJ2-2, with 9 bases identical to TRBD2. The V segment lost 0 bases and the J segment 4 bases; nucleotides outside the gene matches: 6. From germline, CDR1 is DFQATT and CDR2 SNEGSKA (reference sequence). The CDR3 extends over 16 amino acids. CDR3 region: CSARDRSGGLTGELFF. CDR3 DNA sequence: TGCAGTGCTAGAGATCGAAGCGGGGGGCTCACCGGGGAGCTGTTTTTT.

This clonotype appeared once. This chain joins TRBV20-1 and TRBJ2-1; 8 bases line up with TRBD1. Germline loops: CDR1 DFQATT, CDR2 SNEGSKA (reference sequence). The CDR3 is 15 residues long. Trimming removed 3 bases from V and 5 bases from J; junction bases left unmatched: 9. Written as DNA, the CDR3 is TGCAGTGCTAGCTTTAGGTCAGGGGGCAACAATGAGCAGTTCTTC. This gives the protein CSASFRSGGNNEQFF.

The rearrangement uses TRBV4-3 and TRBJ1-5, with D possibly being TRBD1 (5 bases). The CDR3 has 15 residues. Germline V lookup: CDR1 LGHNA, CDR2 YSLEER. V lost 4 bases and J 5 bases, leaving 15 bases between the germline ends. This CDR3 is CASSPGPGRDQPQHF. The CDR3, as DNA: TGCGCCAGCAGCCCAGGCCCAGGGCGGGATCAGCCCCAGCATTTT.

This chain links TRBV19 with TRBJ2-6; D remains unclear. The V end was cut by 5 bases, the J end by 4 bases, with 9 bases between. The germline V gene encodes CDR1 LNHDA and CDR2 SQIVND (reference sequence). The CDR3 length is 14 residues. The CDR3 coding sequence is TGTGCCAGTAGTCTCGACCTGGGGGCCAACGTCCTGACTTTC. Its protein product is CASSLDLGANVLTF.

The sample holds a few counts of this clonotype. The chain employs TRBV19 and TRBJ2-2, with a weak D call TRBD1 (6 bases). Per germline, CDR1 LNHDA and CDR2 SQIVND (reference sequence). Trimming took 3 bases from V and 3 from J, leaving 14 bases between them. This CDR3 has 16 residues. The CDR3 reads CASSIGQGIDTGELFF. The CDR3 DNA follows: TGTGCCAGTAGTATTGGGCAGGGGATAGACACCGGGGAGCTGTTTTTT.

This clonotype came up a few times. CDR3: CASSLGTDRGSNEQFF. CDR3 in DNA: TGTGCCAGCAGCTTGGGGACGGACAGGGGATCGAATGAGCAGTTCTTC. The V and J genes are TRBV11-3 and TRBJ2-1; 9 bases map to TRBD1. V lost 3 bases and J lost 7; bases outside the gene matches: 10. In germline, CDR1 is SGHNT, CDR2 YENEEA. The CDR3 has 16 residues.

Note on this clonotype: This may stem from a read error, because a much larger clone lies one nucleotide away. The chain uses TRBV7-6 and TRBJ2-3; 11 bases match TRBD2. The CDR3 sequence is 19 residues long. Looked up from germline, CDR1 is SGHVS and CDR2 is FNYEAQ. V lost 1 base, J lost 5 bases, and 14 bases stayed unmatched. The CDR3 loop is CASSLVGTSGGRGIDTQYF. The CDR3 nucleotides are TGTGCCAGCAGCTTAGTAGGAACTAGCGGGGGCCGGGGCATAGATACGCAGTATTTT.

This clonotype has more than one count but fewer than ten. V usage is TRBV7-6 and J usage is TRBJ2-3, with unresolved D. V was cut by 9 bases and J by 4 bases, with 11 bases left in between. The length of the CDR3 is 12 residues. CDR1 and CDR2 (germline): SGHVS, FNYEAQ. In nucleotides, the CDR3 is TGTGCCAGTCGGAGTAGCTCAGATACGCAGTATTTT. Translation gives CASRSSSDTQYF.

The chain carries TRBV7-9 and TRBJ1-2; D gene uncertain. The germline V gene encodes CDR1 SEHNR and CDR2 FQNEAQ (reference sequence). The CDR3 has 13 residues. Trimming pared 1 base from V and 4 bases from J, leaving 7 bases between. The CDR3 protein is CASSLEDFYGYTF. CDR3 DNA sequence: TGTGCCAGCAGCTTAGAGGATTTCTATGGCTACACCTTC.

This clonotype was recorded many times. This chain links TRBV6-1 with TRBJ2-2, with 11 positions matching TRBD2. J gave up 3 bases and V 6 bases, and 0 bases lay outside the gene matches. CDR1 is MNHNS, CDR2 SASEGT, per germline. The CDR3 is 14 amino acids. The chain's CDR3 is CASRLAGDTGELFF. CDR3 nucleotides: TGTGCCAGCAGACTAGCGGGAGACACCGGGGAGCTGTTTTTT.